One sample yielded the 16 T cell receptor beta chains listed below, sequenced in a study of CD8+ T cells in alopecia areata. As the sequencing template, cDNA was produced by extracting RNA and reverse transcribing it. Data came from immunoSEQ multiplex PCR; TCRdb stores just in-frame clones and leaves some out. The table lists 85,000 to 110,000 clones, around 50% of them singletons. The sample consisted of CD4+ T cells sorted from blood. The receptors originated from a human donor in good health.

The J gene is TRBJ2-1, the V gene TRBV2; a weak D match, TRBD2 (5 bases). From germline, CDR1 is SNHLY and CDR2 FYNNEI. V was trimmed by 4 bases and J by 14 bases, leaving 18 bases between them. The CDR3 is made up of 13 amino acids. The CDR3 protein is CASSARGLAWEFF. In DNA form, the CDR3 reads TGTGCCAGCAGTGCGCGCGGCCTAGCTTGGGAGTTCTTC.

This clone was counted between two and nine times. The genes are TRBV7-6 and TRBJ2-3; perhaps D is TRBD1 or TRBD2 (5 bases each). The CDR3 is 17 residues long. The V and J ends lost 3 bases and 3 bases respectively, with 19 bases between them. From germline, CDR1 is SGHVS and CDR2 FNYEAQ. The CDR3 coding sequence is TGTGCCAGCAGCTTGGCTAGTCGGGGCTCTGGGACAGATACGCAGTATTTT. This gives the protein CASSLASRGSGTDTQYF.

The chain recombines TRBV11-3 with TRBJ2-1, with 9 nucleotides matching TRBD1. Germline V CDR1 and CDR2: SGHNT, YENEEA. With V trimmed by 5 bases and J by 11 bases, 13 bases remained unmatched. The CDR3 is 15 residues long. The DNA of the CDR3 is TGTGCCAGCAGCGGCCGCCCGGGGACAGGGTTCAAGCAGTTCTTC. It codes for CASSGRPGTGFKQFF.

The gene calls are TRBV5-1 and TRBJ2-1; 11 positions match TRBD1. Germline loops: CDR1 SGHRS, CDR2 YFSETQ. The CDR3 spans 18 residues. V trimming: 4 bases; J trimming: 5 bases; junction bases outside the gene matches: 14. In nucleotides, the CDR3 is TGCGCCAGCAGCCCAGGACAGGGGGCGTCAATGGTAAACAATGAGCAGTTCTTC. Its translation is CASSPGQGASMVNNEQFF.

This chain uses TRBV7-2 with TRBJ2-1; possibly TRBD1 for D (6 bases). CDR1 is SGHTA, CDR2 FQGNSA, per germline. The CDR3 runs 14 residues. Trimming took off 1 base at V and 6 bases at J, with 10 bases between the two ends. CDR3 coding DNA: TGTGCCAGCAGCTTAGAAGGGGGAGTCAATGAGCAGTTCTTC. This gives the protein CASSLEGGVNEQFF.

V gene TRBV5-1 combines with J gene TRBJ2-1, with 11 nucleotides matching TRBD1. The V gene end was trimmed by 3 bases and the J gene end by 9 bases; junction bases not matched to a gene: 5. Germline CDR1 and CDR2: SGHRS and YFSETQ. The CDR3 has 14 residues. Written as DNA, the CDR3 is TGCGCCAGCAGCTATGGACAGGGGGCAGGTGAGCAGTTCTTC. Translating gives CASSYGQGAGEQFF.

V usage is TRBV25-1 and J usage is TRBJ1-2; unclear D gene. Germline CDR1 MGHDK, CDR2 SYGVNS. The length of the CDR3 is 13 residues. Trimming left V 6 bases short and J 6 bases short, with 14 bases between. Here the CDR3 DNA reads TGTGCCAGCAGGGGTTCGCGCCTGAATGGCTACACCTTC. As protein: CASRGSRLNGYTF.

The chain carries TRBV30 and TRBJ1-3, with D unresolved. Germline lookup yields CDR1 GTSNPN and CDR2 SVGIG (reference sequence). V dropped 0 bases and J dropped 4 bases, with 7 bases sitting between them. This CDR3 comprises 13 residues. The CDR3 DNA is TGTGCCTGGAGTGTCAATACGGGAAACACCATATATTTT. Protein sequence: CAWSVNTGNTIYF.

The chain uses TRBV28 and TRBJ2-7; D perhaps matches TRBD2 (5 bases). CDR3 length: 15 residues. The germline V gene has CDR1 MDHEN and CDR2 SYDVKM. Trimming left V 4 bases short and J 1 base short, with 14 bases between. The CDR3 DNA reads TGTGCCAGCAGTTATCAACGAGGGCTATCCTACGAGCAGTACTTC. Its protein is CASSYQRGLSYEQYF.

The chain uses TRBV27 and TRBJ2-3; D is unresolved. Per germline, CDR1 MNHEY and CDR2 SMNVEV (reference sequence). V shed 0 bases and J shed 8 bases, with 12 bases lying between them. The length of the CDR3 is 14 residues. CDR3 coding DNA: TGTGCCAGCAGTTTATCCGGCTACAGAGCTACGCAGTATTTT. This codes for CASSLSGYRATQYF.

The rearrangement links TRBV5-1 to TRBJ2-3; 9 bases fit TRBD1. Germline V CDR1 and CDR2: SGHRS, YFSETQ. V shed 5 bases and J 3 bases; nucleotides not matched to a gene: 1. The CDR3 runs to 13 residues. DNA of the CDR3: TGCGCCAGCAGGACAGGGGGAACAGATACGCAGTATTTT. This gives the protein CASRTGGTDTQYF.

The CDR3 sequence: CASSQDMGGGYTF. Here the CDR3 DNA reads TGCGCCAGCAGCCAAGATATGGGTGGTGGCTACACCTTC. The chain is built from TRBV4-3 and TRBJ1-2; D is undetermined. Per germline, CDR1 LGHNA and CDR2 YSLEER. V lost 0 bases and J lost 7, with 9 bases in between. The CDR3 is made up of 13 amino acids.

The J gene is TRBJ1-4, the V gene TRBV4-1; 10 nucleotides align to TRBD1. This CDR3 spans 17 amino acids. Germline V CDR1 and CDR2: MGHRA, YSYEKL. The trim removed 1 base at V and 1 base at J, leaving 3 bases unmatched. The CDR3 spells CASSQVDRGLTNEKLFF. In DNA, the CDR3 is TGCGCCAGCAGCCAAGTAGACAGGGGGCTAACTAATGAAAAACTGTTTTTT.

V is TRBV30 and J is TRBJ1-1; D remains ambiguous. V lost 0 bases and J 3 bases, leaving 5 bases between the germline ends. The CDR3 spans 12 residues. CDR1 GTSNPN and CDR2 SVGIG come from the germline V gene (reference sequence). CDR3 coding DNA: TGTGCCTGGAGTGTGGGATACACTGAAGCTTTCTTT. This encodes CAWSVGYTEAFF.

This chain uses TRBV30 with TRBJ2-3; 12 nucleotides match TRBD2. Germline V gene sequence: CDR1 GTSNPN, CDR2 SVGIG (reference sequence). This CDR3 is built from 13 residues. The V gene end was trimmed by 8 bases and the J gene end by 6 bases; junction bases not matched to a gene: 6. CDR3 coding DNA: TGTGCCGCCGGACTAGCGGGGACTGATACGCAGTATTTT. Translation gives CAAGLAGTDTQYF. Full variable domain (rest looked up from reference TRBV30 and TRBJ2-3): SQTIHQWPATLVQPVGSPLSLECTVEGTSNPNLYWYRQAAGRGLQLLFYSVGIGQISSEVPQNLSASRPQDRQFILSSKKLLLSDSGFYLCAAGLAGTDTQYFGPGTRLTVL.

This clone occurred a few times. The chain joins TRBV9 to TRBJ2-3; 11 positions match TRBD2. Germline V gives CDR1 SGDLS, CDR2 YYNGEE. The length of the CDR3 is 16 residues. With 0 bases clipped from V and 6 bases from J, the junction kept 6 bases outside the gene matches. DNA for the CDR3: TGTGCCAGCAGCGTAGGACTAGCGGGGTTTTCGGATACGCAGTATTTT. It yields the protein CASSVGLAGFSDTQYF.